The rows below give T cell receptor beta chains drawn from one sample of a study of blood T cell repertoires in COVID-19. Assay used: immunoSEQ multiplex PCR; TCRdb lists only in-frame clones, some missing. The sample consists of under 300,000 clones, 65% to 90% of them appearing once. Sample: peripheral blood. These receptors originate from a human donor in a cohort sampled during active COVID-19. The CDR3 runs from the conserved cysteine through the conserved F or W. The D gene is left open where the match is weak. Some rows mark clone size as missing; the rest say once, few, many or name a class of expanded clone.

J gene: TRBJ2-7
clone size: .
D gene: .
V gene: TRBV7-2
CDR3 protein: CASSPHFSYEQYF
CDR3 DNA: TGTGCCAGCAGCCCCCACTTCTCCTACGAGCAGTACTTC

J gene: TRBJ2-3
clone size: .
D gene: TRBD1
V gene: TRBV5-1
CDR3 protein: CASSSGGRTDTQYF
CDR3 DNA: TGCGCCAGCAGCTCAGGGGGCAGGACAGATACGCAGTATTTT

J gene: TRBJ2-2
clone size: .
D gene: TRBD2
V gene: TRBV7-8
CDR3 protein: CASSLGRTSGRYTGELFF
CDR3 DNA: TGTGCCAGCAGCTTAGGGCGAACTAGCGGGAGATACACCGGGGAGCTGTTTTTT

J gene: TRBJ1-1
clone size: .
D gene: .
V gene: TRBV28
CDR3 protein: CASSRQGIVAFF
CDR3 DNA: TGTGCCAGCAGTAGGCAGGGCATAGTGGCTTTCTTT

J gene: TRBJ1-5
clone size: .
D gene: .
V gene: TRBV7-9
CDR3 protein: CASSLQDQPQHF
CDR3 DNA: TGTGCCAGCAGCTTACAGGATCAGCCCCAGCATTTT

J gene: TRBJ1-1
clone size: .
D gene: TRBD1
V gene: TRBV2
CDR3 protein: CASSEWGQANTEAFF
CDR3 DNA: TGTGCCAGCAGTGAATGGGGACAGGCAAACACTGAAGCTTTCTTT

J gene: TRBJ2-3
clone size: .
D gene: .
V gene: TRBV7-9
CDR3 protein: CASSPRGSNTDTQYF
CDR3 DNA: TGTGCCAGCAGCCCTCGCGGATCGAACACAGATACGCAGTATTTT

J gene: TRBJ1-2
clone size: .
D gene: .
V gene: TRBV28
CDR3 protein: CASGPRGYGYTF
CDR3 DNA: TGTGCCAGCGGCCCACGCGGCTATGGCTACACCTTC

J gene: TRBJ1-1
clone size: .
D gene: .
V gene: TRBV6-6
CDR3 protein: CASSSRGTEAFF
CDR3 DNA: TGTGCCAGCAGTTCGCGAGGGACTGAAGCTTTCTTT

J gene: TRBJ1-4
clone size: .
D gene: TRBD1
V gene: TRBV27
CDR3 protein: CASTTGDRGLGEKLFF
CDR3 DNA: TGTGCCAGCACCACCGGGGACAGGGGGCTCGGTGAAAAACTGTTTTTT

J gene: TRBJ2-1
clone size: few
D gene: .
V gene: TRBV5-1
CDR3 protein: CASSRLGSSNNEQFF
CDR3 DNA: TGCGCCAGCAGCCGGCTAGGATCGTCAAACAATGAGCAGTTCTTC

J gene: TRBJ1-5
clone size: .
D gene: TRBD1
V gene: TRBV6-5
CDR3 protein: CASSYRYRGNQPQHF
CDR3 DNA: TGTGCCAGCAGTTACCGTTACAGGGGGAATCAGCCCCAGCATTTT

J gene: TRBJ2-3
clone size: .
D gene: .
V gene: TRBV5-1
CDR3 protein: CASSPPADTQYF
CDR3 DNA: TGCGCCAGCAGCCCTCCCGCAGATACGCAGTATTTT

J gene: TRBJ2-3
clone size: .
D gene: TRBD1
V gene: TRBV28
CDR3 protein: CAARPDRGLADTQYF
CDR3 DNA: TGTGCCGCCCGCCCGGACAGGGGGTTGGCAGATACGCAGTATTTT

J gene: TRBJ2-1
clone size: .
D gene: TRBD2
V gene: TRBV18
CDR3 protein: CASSPRLAGDGEQFF
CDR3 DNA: TGTGCCAGCTCACCGCGGCTAGCGGGAGACGGTGAGCAGTTCTTC